What follows describes a single T cell receptor (beta chain). Its target is not known. There are 21 residues in the CDR3. V was shortened by 2 bases and J by 0 bases, with 26 bases between the two germline ends. CDR1 SGHVS and CDR2 FQNEAQ come from the germline V gene. This specimen belongs to a study of graft-versus-host responses after intestinal transplantation. Sequencing was performed with immunoSEQ multiplex PCR; in TCRdb, only in-frame clones are kept and a portion is missing. This sample has tens of thousands of clones, with 94% found just once. This TCR came from a human donor who was the organ donor for an intestinal transplant. The chain uses TRBV7-8 and TRBJ1-5, with D maybe TRBD1 (5 bases). Sequenced here: unstimulated CD4+ T cells sorted from spleen or lymph node cells, sampled before transplant. As DNA, the CDR3 is TGTGCCAGCAGCTTAAAGGGGAGATCAGGGAGGGCTCGTTATAGCAATCAGCCCCAGCATTTT. It specifies CASSLKGRSGRARYSNQPQHF.